The 26 T cell receptor beta chains listed next were all sequenced from one sample in a study of blood T cell repertoires in COVID-19. Sequenced by immunoSEQ multiplex PCR; TCRdb stores in-frame clones only, minus some. The sample carries tens of thousands of clones, around three quarters recorded once. Sample: peripheral blood. The receptors here all came from a human donor in a cohort sampled during active COVID-19.

The V call is TRBV6-5, the J call TRBJ1-1; D remains unclear. The CDR3 is made up of 13 amino acids. V was cut by 9 bases and J by 1 base, with 12 bases left in between. Germline V lookup: CDR1 MNHEY, CDR2 SVGAGI. Here the CDR3 reads CASQTGGNTEAFF. The CDR3 nucleotides are TGTGCCAGTCAAACGGGAGGGAACACTGAAGCTTTCTTT.

The rearrangement uses TRBV12-5 and TRBJ1-1; D might be TRBD1 (5 bases). Trimming took off 7 bases at V and 7 bases at J, with 13 bases between the two ends. CDR3 size: 12 residues. The germline CDR1 and CDR2 sequences are LGHNT and FRNRAP. The CDR3 protein is CASVRQYGEAFF. The CDR3 DNA is TGTGCTAGTGTCCGACAGTACGGTGAAGCTTTCTTT.

The chain links TRBV9 to TRBJ2-1; 7 nucleotides line up with TRBD2. Germline V lookup: CDR1 SGDLS, CDR2 YYNGEE. The CDR3 runs 16 residues. Germline trimming cut 0 bases from V and 3 bases from J; bases unmatched to any gene: 6. CDR3 sequence: CASSVGGGRVYNEQFF. Here the CDR3 DNA reads TGTGCCAGCAGCGTAGGGGGCGGGAGAGTCTACAATGAGCAGTTCTTC. The whole variable domain, filled in from reference TRBV9 and TRBJ2-1, reads DSGVTQTPKHLITATGQRVTLRCSPRSGDLSVYWYQQSLDQGLQFLIQYYNGEERAKGNILERFSAQQFPDLHSELNLSSLELGDSALYFCASSVGGGRVYNEQFFGPGTRLTVL.

The rearrangement joins TRBV12-5 to TRBJ1-6; D possibly corresponds to TRBD1 (5 bases). This CDR3 has 16 amino acids. Per germline, CDR1 LGHNT and CDR2 FRNRAP. The ends were cut back, 0 bases at V and 10 bases at J, with 16 bases in the middle. CDR3 sequence: CASGLVEGPSISPLHF. Written as DNA, the CDR3 is TGTGCTAGTGGTTTGGTGGAGGGGCCGAGCATCTCACCCCTCCACTTT.

The J gene is TRBJ2-1, the V gene TRBV2; perhaps TRBD2 as D (5 bases). Germline V lookup: CDR1 SNHLY, CDR2 FYNNEI. V dropped 1 base and J dropped 13 bases, with 17 bases sitting between them. This CDR3 is 14 amino acids long. Written as DNA, the CDR3 is TGTGCCAGCAGTGAAGAGAGGTGGGCGGGTATCCAGTTCTTC. Its translation is CASSEERWAGIQFF.

The chain uses TRBV7-6 and TRBJ2-7; perhaps TRBD1 as D (6 bases). The V gene lost 1 base and the J gene lost 7 bases, with 14 bases spanning the gap. The germline gives CDR1 SGHVS, CDR2 FNYEAQ. The CDR3 totals 14 residues. As DNA, the CDR3 is TGTGCCAGCAGCTTAGGGGCAGGGGTCGGGGAGCAGTACTTC. Its protein product is CASSLGAGVGEQYF.

V usage is TRBV9 and J usage is TRBJ2-7, with D unclear. The V and J ends lost 1 base and 2 bases respectively, with 4 bases between them. Germline CDR1 and CDR2: SGDLS and YYNGEE. There are 12 residues in the CDR3. As DNA, the CDR3 is TGTGCCAGCAGCGTACCTACCTACGAGCAGTACTTC. Translating gives CASSVPTYEQYF.

CDR3 nucleotides: TGTGCCAGCAGCGTAGGGAGTGGCAATCAGCCCCAGCATTTT. Translating gives CASSVGSGNQPQHF. The chain couples TRBV9 to TRBJ1-5; no clear D. CDR3 length: 14 residues. Germline CDR1 is SGDLS and CDR2 is YYNGEE. V lost 0 bases, J lost 2 bases, and 6 bases lay in between.

The chain carries TRBV7-6 and TRBJ2-4; TRBD2 is a possible D gene (6 bases). CDR1 is SGHVS and CDR2 is FNYEAQ in the germline V gene. This CDR3 spans 14 amino acids. V lost 0 bases and J lost 8, with 11 bases in between. The CDR3 spells CASSLAGGSDIQYF. The CDR3 bases are TGTGCCAGCAGCTTAGCGGGAGGATCTGACATTCAGTACTTC.

The rearrangement uses TRBV5-1 and TRBJ2-5; 8 bases agree with TRBD2. V shed 3 bases, J shed 2 bases, and the junction held 6 bases outside the gene matches. Germline assignment: CDR1 SGHRS and CDR2 YFSETQ. The CDR3 totals 15 residues. The CDR3 DNA reads as TGCGCCAGCAGCTCGGGAGGGCTTGAGCAAGAGACCCAGTACTTC. Translating gives CASSSGGLEQETQYF.

This sequence joins TRBV4-1 and TRBJ2-2, with 7 bases identical to TRBD2. The trim removed 2 bases at V and 4 bases at J, leaving 16 bases unmatched. The V gene's germline CDR1 is MGHRA and CDR2 YSYEKL. The CDR3 contains 19 residues. The CDR3 nucleotides are TGCGCCAGCAGCCAATCCCCTAACCTTCTAGCGGAGTCCACCGGGGAGCTGTTTTTT. Its protein product is CASSQSPNLLAESTGELFF.

The chain links TRBV7-8 to TRBJ1-5; 9 bases fit TRBD1. This CDR3 region has 15 residues. Germline CDR1 SGHVS, CDR2 FQNEAQ. The V segment lost 0 bases and the J segment 7 bases; nucleotides outside the gene matches: 4. The CDR3 here is CASSLAGTGNQPQHF. CDR3 nucleotide sequence: TGTGCCAGCAGCTTAGCCGGGACAGGGAACCAGCCCCAGCATTTT.

The CDR3 is CASSFQGGYNSPLHF. The CDR3 coding sequence is TGTGCCAGCAGCTTTCAGGGCGGATATAATTCACCCCTCCACTTT. The chain is built from TRBV5-4 and TRBJ1-6, with D possibly matching TRBD1 (5 bases). The CDR3 has 15 residues. From germline, CDR1 is SGHNT and CDR2 YYREEE (reference sequence). The germline V and J ends were trimmed by 2 bases and 4 bases, with 10 bases remaining between them.

The rearrangement links TRBV3-1 (or the pseudogene TRBV3-2) to TRBJ2-3; a weak D match, TRBD2 (6 bases). Germline CDR1 is LGHDT and CDR2 is YNNKEL (reference sequence). The germline V and J ends were trimmed by 6 bases and 5 bases, with 15 bases remaining between them. The CDR3 has 14 residues. The CDR3, as DNA: TGTGCCAGCAGTCCTAGGGGAGGAGAAGATACGCAGTATTTT. Encoded protein: CASSPRGGEDTQYF.

The chain is built from TRBV28 and TRBJ1-2, with 7 nucleotides matching TRBD1. The trim removed 0 bases at V and 3 bases at J, leaving 4 bases unmatched. CDR1 and CDR2 from the germline V gene are MDHEN and SYDVKM. The CDR3 is made up of 15 amino acids. CDR3 DNA: TGTGCCAGCAGTTTATGGGCAGGGGGATACTATGGCTACACCTTC. It codes for CASSLWAGGYYGYTF.

The CDR3: CASSLRVGSYNEQFF. The CDR3 region has the DNA TGTGCCAGCAGCTTACGGGTGGGCTCCTACAATGAGCAGTTCTTC. This chain links TRBV11-3 with TRBJ2-1; D is uncertain. The CDR3 has 15 amino acids. Trimming shortened V by 2 bases and J by 0 bases, and 8 bases separated the two germline ends. Germline values: CDR1 SGHNT, CDR2 YENEEA. Using reference TRBV11-3 and TRBJ2-1 for the parts outside the CDR3, the full variable domain is EAGVVQSPRYKIIEKKQPVAFWCNPISGHNTLYWYLQNLGQGPELLIRYENEEAVDDSQLPKDRFSAERLKGVDSTLKIQPAELGDSAVYLCASSLRVGSYNEQFFGPGTRLTVL.

This clone occurred once. The chain has TRBV7-2 and TRBJ2-7, with 7 positions matching TRBD1. The CDR3 extends over 15 amino acids. Germline values: CDR1 SGHTA, CDR2 FQGNSA. V shed 0 bases, J shed 0 bases, and the junction held 2 bases outside the gene matches. The CDR3 loop reads CASSLARQGSYEQYF. The CDR3 coding sequence is TGTGCCAGCAGCTTAGCGCGACAGGGCTCCTACGAGCAGTACTTC.

The rearrangement joins TRBV6-1 to TRBJ2-3, with TRBD2 matching 7 bases. The germline V gene has CDR1 MNHNS and CDR2 SASEGT. The length of the CDR3 is 15 residues. Trimming removed 3 bases from V and 6 bases from J; junction bases left unmatched: 9. Written as DNA, the CDR3 is TGTGCCAGCAGTGAGCGGGGGACTTCGGTGGATACGCAGTATTTT. Translation gives CASSERGTSVDTQYF.

The chain uses TRBV6-2 or TRBV6-3 and TRBJ2-7; TRBD2 might be the D (5 bases). Germline V gene sequence: CDR1 MNHEY, CDR2 SVGEGT. This CDR3 contains 16 residues. V shed 6 bases and J shed 4 bases, with 22 bases lying between them. Here the CDR3 reads CASSPTRATGGYEQYF. The CDR3 bases are TGTGCCAGCAGCCCGACTCGCGCTACCGGCGGGTACGAGCAGTACTTC.

V usage is TRBV19 and J usage is TRBJ2-4; 7 bases are a match to TRBD1. V gave up 3 bases and J gave up 2 bases; unmatched junction bases: 7. Germline lookup yields CDR1 LNHDA and CDR2 SQIVND (reference sequence). This CDR3 comprises 16 residues. The CDR3 loop is CASSIPRQGTKNIQYF. In DNA form, the CDR3 reads TGTGCCAGTAGTATCCCACGACAGGGAACCAAAAACATTCAGTACTTC.

This clone was seen more than once but under ten times. The chain couples TRBV7-6 to TRBJ2-2; 8 bases are shared with TRBD2. Germline V CDR1 and CDR2: SGHVS, FNYEAQ. This CDR3 has 15 residues. Trimming cost V 2 bases and J 2 bases; bases outside gene matches: 1. This CDR3 reads CASSLTSGNTGELFF. The DNA of the CDR3 is TGTGCCAGCAGCTTAACTAGCGGCAACACCGGGGAGCTGTTTTTT.

This clone has a handful of counts. V is TRBV5-1 and J is TRBJ2-1; 9 bases are shared with TRBD2. The V gene's germline CDR1 is SGHRS and CDR2 YFSETQ. The CDR3 extends over 14 amino acids. With 5 bases clipped from V and 5 bases from J, the junction kept 5 bases outside the gene matches. In nucleotides, the CDR3 is TGCGCCAGCAGACTGGGACTAGCAGACAATGAGCAGTTCTTC. It specifies CASRLGLADNEQFF.

The sample holds one count of this clone. V and J are TRBV5-1 and TRBJ2-1, with D possibly TRBD2 on 7 matching bases. Trimming shortened V by 5 bases and J by 0 bases, and 18 bases separated the two germline ends. The CDR3 totals 17 residues. Germline loops: CDR1 SGHRS, CDR2 YFSETQ. In DNA form, the CDR3 reads TGCGCCAGCAGTTCGCCCGAGGGGGGGAGCTCCTACAATGAGCAGTTCTTC. Translation: CASSSPEGGSSYNEQFF.

Worth noting for this clone: One junction end disagrees with the germline gene, perhaps due to a read error. The chain is built from TRBV24-1 and TRBJ2-1; unclear D gene. This CDR3 comprises 12 residues. Per the germline V gene, CDR1 is KGHDR and CDR2 is SFDVKD. CDR3 nucleotides: TGTGCCACCAGTGACAGTTCAGCGATCCCGGTCTTC. Residues: CATSDSSAIPVF.

This chain joins TRBV5-1 and TRBJ2-1; 11 bases match TRBD2. The CDR3 is made up of 16 amino acids. The V gene's germline CDR1 is SGHRS and CDR2 YFSETQ. The ends lost 4 bases at V and 8 bases at J; junction bases unmatched: 11. The CDR3 sequence: CASSPQTSGKSYEQFF. CDR3 sequence (DNA): TGCGCCAGCAGCCCCCAGACTAGCGGGAAGAGCTATGAGCAGTTCTTC. Variable domain in full (rest from reference TRBV5-1 and TRBJ2-1): KAGVTQTPRYLIKTRGQQVTLSCSPISGHRSVSWYQQTPGQGLQFLFEYFSETQRNKGNFPGRFSGRQFSNSRSEMNVSTLELGDSALYLCASSPQTSGKSYEQFFGPGTRLTVL.

J is TRBJ2-3 and V is TRBV5-1, with D possibly being TRBD2 (5 bases). V shed 4 bases and J shed 2 bases, with 17 bases lying between them. CDR1 SGHRS and CDR2 YFSETQ come from the germline V gene. The CDR3 sequence is 16 residues long. CDR3 residues: CASSARLSRDTDTQYF. The CDR3, as DNA: TGCGCCAGCAGCGCCCGACTGAGCCGGGACACAGATACGCAGTATTTT.